This passage covers 5 T cell receptor beta chains from one sample sequenced in a study of cytomegalovirus exposure and HLA in healthy donors. The PCR had 60 Vbeta and 13 Jbeta primers. TCRdb's table, derived via immunoSEQ multiplex PCR, lists solely in-frame clones and lacks some. The sample consists of roughly 90,000 clones, roughly 77% of them appearing once. Sample: PBMCs. The receptors were gathered from a man aged 25 to 45 in good health and CMV-seronegative.

This chain links TRBV6-5 with TRBJ1-5; possible D gene TRBD1, 6 bases. CDR1 is MNHEY, CDR2 SVGAGI, per germline. The ends were cut back, 7 bases at V and 8 bases at J, with 15 bases in the middle. The CDR3 is made up of 13 amino acids. In DNA form, the CDR3 reads TGTGCCAGCACTTCGGACAGAACAAAGCCCCAGCATTTT. Protein: CASTSDRTKPQHF.

The CDR3 is CASSLTTEEDGQYF. The CDR3 nucleotides are TGCGCCAGCAGCTTGACAACTGAGGAAGATGGGCAGTACTTC. The chain uses TRBV5-1 and TRBJ2-7, with D unclear. V lost 1 base and J lost 9, with 17 bases in between. There are 14 residues in the CDR3. Germline CDR1 and CDR2: SGHRS and YFSETQ.

The J gene is TRBJ2-6, the V gene TRBV19; D is uncertain. The CDR3 runs to 17 residues. The V end was cut by 5 bases, the J end by 4 bases, with 18 bases between. Germline-derived CDR1 and CDR2 are LNHDA and SQIVND (reference sequence). The CDR3 region is CASSPAAFGSGANVLTF. DNA for the CDR3: TGTGCCAGTAGTCCTGCGGCGTTCGGATCCGGGGCCAACGTCCTGACTTTC.

V gene TRBV21-1 combines with J gene TRBJ2-4; the table gives TRBD1 as D, unverified against the DNA. TRBV21-1 is noted as a pseudogene. CDR3 length: 21 amino acids. For the CDR3, the DNA is TGTGCCAGCAGCAAAGGGACTATCCCGGGACAGGGGTCGATAGCCAAAAACATTCAGTACTTC. It translates to CASSKGTIPGQGSIAKNIQYF.

The chain couples TRBV30 to TRBJ2-7; 13 nucleotides match TRBD2. V trimming: 4 bases; J trimming: 0 bases; junction bases outside the gene matches: 3. CDR1 is GTSNPN and CDR2 is SVGIG in the germline V gene (reference sequence). The CDR3 is 15 residues long. CDR3 protein: CAWTRTSGGSYEQYF. DNA for the CDR3: TGTGCCTGGACCCGGACTAGCGGGGGCTCCTACGAGCAGTACTTC.